The next 13 T cell receptor beta chains were all read from a single sample in a study of T cell responses to AZD1222 COVID-19 vaccine. Clones were sequenced by immunoSEQ multiplex PCR, and TCRdb holds only the in-frame ones, with some missing. The sample holds 140,000 or so clones, around 90% seen once. Sequencing was performed on peripheral blood, taken on day 0 of AZD1222 vaccination. These receptor sequences come from an adult in good health.

J is TRBJ1-5 and V is TRBV10-2; weak D call: TRBD1 (6 bases). Germline V gives CDR1 WSHSY, CDR2 SAAADI. Deletions cut 6 bases from V and 7 bases from J, with 13 bases between. The CDR3 is 13 residues long. The CDR3 loop reads CASSADRIQPQHF. The DNA of the CDR3 is TGCGCCAGCAGCGCCGACAGGATCCAGCCCCAGCATTTT.

The rearrangement joins TRBV28 to TRBJ1-3, with D hard to call. V lost 3 bases, J lost 0 bases, and 3 bases lay in between. CDR3 length: 13 residues. Germline V gene lookup returns CDR1 MDHEN and CDR2 SYDVKM. The CDR3 here is CASSFHSGNTIYF. The CDR3, as DNA: TGTGCCAGCAGTTTTCACTCTGGAAACACCATATATTTT. The entire variable domain, with the rest obtained from reference TRBV28 and TRBJ1-3, is as follows: DVKVTQSSRYLVKRTGEKVFLECVQDMDHENMFWYRQDPGLGLRLIYFSYDVKMKEKGDIPEGYSVSREKKERFSLILESASTNQTSMYLCASSFHSGNTIYFGEGSWLTVV.

The V and J genes are TRBV10-3 and TRBJ2-1; 10 bases align to TRBD2. The V segment lost 10 bases and the J segment 9 bases; nucleotides outside the gene matches: 18. The CDR3 length is 16 residues. The germline V gene encodes CDR1 ENHRY and CDR2 SYGVKD. Written as DNA, the CDR3 is TGTGCCACCTCTTCGCTAGCGGGAGCGGATGGTGGTGAGCAGTTCTTC. The encoded protein is CATSSLAGADGGEQFF.

This clone has just a few counts. The V gene is TRBV7-9, the J gene TRBJ2-1, with 11 bases that match TRBD2. Germline V gives CDR1 SEHNR, CDR2 FQNEAQ (reference sequence). This CDR3 contains 16 residues. V lost 5 bases and J lost 7; bases outside the gene matches: 10. The CDR3 is CASSPFPSGRPNEQFF. The CDR3 DNA is TGTGCCAGCAGCCCCTTTCCTAGCGGGAGGCCGAATGAGCAGTTCTTC.

The rearrangement uses TRBV28 and TRBJ2-7; D gene uncertain. Trimming pared 6 bases from V and 0 bases from J, leaving 9 bases between. CDR3 length: 13 amino acids. CDR1 and CDR2 (germline): MDHEN, SYDVKM. Here the CDR3 DNA reads TGTGCCAGCAGCTTAGACCACTCCTACGAGCAGTACTTC. Translation: CASSLDHSYEQYF.

The chain is built from TRBV11-2 and TRBJ1-2; D is unresolved. Between the trimmed V and J ends, which lost 0 bases and 4 bases, there was a span of 9 bases. Per germline, CDR1 SGHAT and CDR2 FQNNGV. The CDR3 extends over 14 amino acids. CDR3 coding DNA: TGTGCCAGCAGCTTAGAACGTCTGAGCTATGGCTACACCTTC. Amino acid sequence: CASSLERLSYGYTF.

The V and J genes are TRBV2 and TRBJ1-1; TRBD1 matches at 12 bases. Trimming at V came to 6 bases and at J to 7 bases, leaving 6 bases not matched to a gene. Looked up from germline, CDR1 is SNHLY and CDR2 is FYNNEI. The CDR3 totals 14 residues. The CDR3 here is CASRGTGGDGEAFF. For the CDR3, the DNA is TGTGCCAGCAGGGGGACAGGGGGCGATGGTGAAGCTTTCTTT.

With respect to this clone: This same CDR3 is encoded by further DNA sequences in the sample. The CDR3 spells CASSLPSLSSYEQYF. The CDR3 DNA reads as TGTGCCAGCAGCTTGCCGAGTTTAAGCTCCTACGAGCAGTACTTC. The gene calls are TRBV5-6 and TRBJ2-7; D uncertain. The germline gives CDR1 SGHDT, CDR2 YYEEEE. The V and J ends lost 1 base and 0 bases respectively, with 11 bases between them. The CDR3 totals 15 residues.

Details on this clone: The same CDR3 is also encoded by other DNA sequences in this sample. The V call is TRBV7-9, the J call TRBJ1-2, with D perhaps TRBD1 (5 bases). This CDR3 region has 13 residues. V lost 5 bases and J lost 2, with 9 bases in between. Germline CDR1 SEHNR, CDR2 FQNEAQ (reference sequence). The CDR3 DNA sequence: TGTGCCAGCAGCCCGACAGAGAACTATGGCTACACCTTC. Its protein product is CASSPTENYGYTF.

V gene TRBV6-5 combines with J gene TRBJ2-7, with 11 bases aligning to TRBD2. The trim removed 5 bases at V and 3 bases at J, leaving 6 bases unmatched. The CDR3 totals 15 residues. Germline CDR1 is MNHEY and CDR2 is SVGAGI. CDR3 nucleotide sequence: TGTGCCAGCAGTACAGCTACTAGCGGGAGCTACGAGCAGTACTTC. It is translated as CASSTATSGSYEQYF.

The chain employs TRBV19 and TRBJ2-2, with D tentatively TRBD1 or TRBD2 (5 bases each). V lost 5 bases, J lost 2 bases, and 9 bases lay in between. In germline, CDR1 is LNHDA, CDR2 SQIVND (reference sequence). This CDR3 is 14 amino acids long. Here the CDR3 DNA reads TGTGCCAGTAGTTCGGGGCCAAACACCGGGGAGCTGTTTTTT. Translated: CASSSGPNTGELFF.

The V call is TRBV20-1, the J call TRBJ2-5, with 14 bases matching TRBD2. The CDR3 is 16 residues long. From germline, CDR1 is DFQATT and CDR2 SNEGSKA (reference sequence). With 3 bases clipped from V and 5 bases from J, the junction kept 8 bases outside the gene matches. The CDR3 coding sequence is TGCAGTGCTAGTTGGACTAGCGGGAGGTCTATGGAGACCCAGTACTTC. Protein: CSASWTSGRSMETQYF.

The chain combines TRBV4-3 with TRBJ1-1, with D unresolved. The CDR3 extends over 15 amino acids. CDR1 LGHNA and CDR2 YSLEER come from the germline V gene. Trimming left V 1 base short and J 5 bases short, with 14 bases between. CDR3 sequence: CASSQGLGRRTEAFF. In DNA form, the CDR3 reads TGCGCCAGCAGCCAAGGTCTAGGGAGGAGGACTGAAGCTTTCTTT.